Listed below are T cell receptor beta chains from one sample, sequenced in a study of cytomegalovirus exposure and HLA in healthy donors. Generated by immunoSEQ multiplex PCR, the TCRdb table keeps only in-frame clones and is missing some. The sample lists about 77,000 clones; about 80% were seen once. Sequenced: PBMCs. The receptors stem from a man in his forties or fifties in good health and CMV-seronegative. Each CDR3 is given with its conserved first and last residue. The order of the fields is clone size, D gene, J gene, V gene, CDR3 protein, CDR3 DNA. The D gene is left open where the match is weak. Size is stated for part of the rows, as once, few or many counts, or as a class when the clone is expanded.

NA TRBD1 TRBJ1-3 TRBV18 CASSPGTGDNTIYF TGTGCCAGCTCACCCGGGACAGGGGACAACACCATATATTTT
NA NA TRBJ2-5 TRBV5-5 CASSFLAWGGAYETQYF TGTGCCAGCAGCTTCTTAGCTTGGGGGGGGGCATATGAGACCCAGTACTTC
NA TRBD1 TRBJ2-7 TRBV10-3 CAISEPGTGNEQYF TGTGCCATCAGTGAGCCCGGGACAGGGAACGAGCAGTACTTC
few NA TRBJ2-2 TRBV5-6 CASSLAGGRGTGELFF TGTGCCAGCAGTTTAGCTGGGGGCCGGGGCACCGGGGAGCTGTTTTTT
NA NA TRBJ1-4 TRBV6-6 CASSYSGRGYEKLFF TGTGCCAGCAGTTACTCGGGCCGAGGGTATGAAAAACTGTTTTTT
NA TRBD1 TRBJ1-5 TRBV6-5 CASRATGNQPQHF TGTGCCAGCAGAGCGACAGGGAATCAGCCCCAGCATTTT
NA NA TRBJ1-6 TRBV12-2 CASREGQGNNSPLHF TGTGCAAGTCGCGAAGGCCAGGGAAATAATTCACCCCTCCACTTT
NA NA TRBJ1-5 TRBV2 CASREQVGQPQHF TGTGCCAGCAGAGAACAGGTTGGTCAGCCCCAGCATTTT
once NA TRBJ1-1 TRBV28 CASSLQRLEAFF TGTGCCAGCAGTTTACAGCGACTTGAAGCTTTCTTT
NA TRBD2 TRBJ2-7 TRBV10-2 CAARLAGGYEQYF TGCGCCGCGCGACTAGCGGGGGGCTACGAGCAGTACTTC
NA NA TRBJ2-5 TRBV12-5 CGGRETQYF TGTGGGGGGCGGGAGACCCAGTACTTC
NA NA TRBJ2-7 TRBV7-9 CASRVGAGYEQYF TGTGCCAGCAGGGTGGGGGCTGGCTACGAGCAGTACTTC